The present T cell receptor (beta chain) was sequenced within a study of shared clonotypes between healthy human individuals. Study-level information: Donor ages ranged 18 to 49 years: a couple of women, three men. Donors had three CD4 naive, three CD4 memory, two CD8 naive and one CD8 memory plate apiece.

V was pared by 2 bases and J by 0 bases, with 31 bases between. The germline gives CDR1 SGDLS, CDR2 YYNGEE. This CDR3 has 22 amino acids. A single count supports this clone. Produced via immunoSEQ multiplex PCR; TCRdb's table is partial and in-frame only. The profile shows about 1 million clones, 75% of them singletons. The specimen sequenced was memory CD4+ T cells sorted from blood. The subset is: CD45RA-negative fraction. The chain combines TRBV9 with TRBJ2-3; D assignment may be TRBD1 or TRBD2 (5 bases each). The TCR comes from a man aged 18 to 29 in good health. As DNA, the CDR3 is TGTGCCAGCAGCGTGGGGGACGGAGGCTACACTTACTTCAGAGCTAGCACAGATACGCAGTATTTT. Translating it yields CASSVGDGGYTYFRASTDTQYF. Complete variable domain (other parts from reference TRBV9 and TRBJ2-3): DSGVTQTPKHLITATGQRVTLRCSPRSGDLSVYWYQQSLDQGLQFLIQYYNGEERAKGNILERFSAQQFPDLHSELNLSSLELGDSALYFCASSVGDGGYTYFRASTDTQYFGPGTRLTVL.